The 18 T cell receptor beta chains presented below share a single source sample, sequenced in a study of patients and donors after allogeneic stem cell transplantation (dated by TCRdb to the early 2020s). Library method: RT-PCR. The sample was run on a NextSeq 550. Using fastp trimming at Q25 and MiXCR clonotype assembly, TCRdb reanalyzed the public sequencing data and kept in-frame beta chains. For every CDR3 protein sequence, its rows merge into one entry that carries the most common genes and DNA. For this sample the table gives about a million distinct CDR3 sequences, of which about a sixth were detected only once. The top ten clonotypes cover 5% to 7.5% of the sample. Sequencing was performed on blood, either unsorted or a sorted T cell fraction (not recorded which). The receptors derive from a human donor who was either an allogeneic HSCT recipient or a stem cell or donor lymphocyte infusion donor (not recorded which). It is not recorded whose cells these are; they may come from a transplant donor.

The chain uses TRBV20-1 and TRBJ2-7; 8 bases line up with TRBD1. CDR1 and CDR2 from the germline V gene are DFQATT and SNEGSKA (reference sequence). The V segment lost 6 bases and the J segment 7 bases; nucleotides outside the gene matches: 11. This CDR3 is built from 13 residues. This CDR3 is CSALGRGLGEQYF. The CDR3 nucleotides read TGCAGTGCACTAGGCAGGGGGCTGGGGGAGCAGTACTTC.

This clonotype was seen a few times. The chain is built from TRBV20-1 and TRBJ1-1, with 8 positions matching TRBD1. This CDR3 has 13 amino acids. Germline CDR1 DFQATT, CDR2 SNEGSKA (reference sequence). Trimming cost V 0 bases and J 11 bases; bases outside gene matches: 8. CDR3 DNA: TGCAGTGCTAGAGATTCCCCGGACAGGGTGGCTTTCTTT. Amino acids: CSARDSPDRVAFF.

This clonotype was counted only a few times. This rearrangement joins TRBV6-2 or TRBV6-3 to TRBJ2-7; D ambiguous. The CDR3 spans 15 residues. Germline V gives CDR1 MNHEY, CDR2 SVGEGT. Trimming cost V 2 bases and J 3 bases, with 14 bases left between them. The CDR3 is CASSYAKNNNYEQYF. In DNA form, the CDR3 reads TGTGCCAGCAGTTACGCCAAGAATAATAACTACGAGCAGTACTTC.

This clonotype has a handful of counts. This chain links TRBV20-1 with TRBJ2-7, with a weak D call TRBD2 (5 bases). Germline V gene lookup returns CDR1 DFQATT and CDR2 SNEGSKA (reference sequence). This CDR3 region has 13 residues. V shed 0 bases and J shed 6 bases, with 12 bases lying between them. The CDR3 nucleotides are TGCAGTGCTAGAGACATTCTGGCGGGCGAGCAGTACTTC. This translates into CSARDILAGEQYF.

The rearrangement links TRBV11-1 to TRBJ1-6, with D tentatively TRBD1 (6 bases). Between the trimmed V and J ends, which lost 4 bases and 8 bases, there was a span of 15 bases. CDR1 is SGHAT, CDR2 FQDESV, per germline (reference sequence). This CDR3 spans 15 amino acids. CDR3 coding DNA: TGTGCCAGCAGCTCCACCGGGACATTAGATTCACCCCTCCACTTT. This sequence encodes CASSSTGTLDSPLHF.

This clonotype was observed a few times. V and J are TRBV4-3 and TRBJ1-2; D is perhaps TRBD1 (5 bases). The CDR3 totals 18 residues. The germline V and J ends were trimmed by 3 bases and 8 bases, with 28 bases remaining between them. Germline loops: CDR1 LGHNA, CDR2 YSLEER. This CDR3 is CASSHFPLVTERTEGYTF. In DNA, the CDR3 is TGCGCCAGCAGCCATTTTCCACTTGTGACAGAAAGAACGGAAGGCTACACCTTC.

The chain links TRBV3-1 to TRBJ2-7, with 8 positions matching TRBD2. In germline, CDR1 is LGHDT, CDR2 YNNKEL (reference sequence). J gave up 5 bases and V 1 base, and 4 bases lay outside the gene matches. The CDR3 has 14 amino acids. CDR3 coding DNA: TGTGCCAGCAGCCAAGGGACTAGCTTGGACGAGCAGTACTTC. Its protein is CASSQGTSLDEQYF.

J is TRBJ2-3 and V is TRBV27; D may be TRBD2 (6 bases). Germline lookup yields CDR1 MNHEY and CDR2 SMNVEV (reference sequence). V lost 3 bases to trimming and J lost 2 bases, with 9 bases between them. There are 14 residues in the CDR3. The CDR3 protein is CASSFGRFTDTQYF. CDR3 coding DNA: TGTGCCAGCAGTTTTGGGAGGTTCACAGATACGCAGTATTTT.

The chain employs TRBV20-1 and TRBJ1-1; D possibly corresponds to TRBD1 (5 bases). V dropped 7 bases and J dropped 0 bases, with 15 bases sitting between them. This CDR3 spans 14 amino acids. Germline-derived CDR1 and CDR2 are DFQATT and SNEGSKA (reference sequence). The CDR3 DNA follows: TGCAGTGTCCGCCGCCCAGGGCTGAACACTGAAGCTTTCTTT. Translated: CSVRRPGLNTEAFF.

V usage is TRBV3-1 and J usage is TRBJ2-7, with TRBD2 identical over 14 bases. This CDR3 contains 15 residues. Germline V lookup: CDR1 LGHDT, CDR2 YNNKEL (reference sequence). The ends lost 6 bases at V and 4 bases at J; junction bases unmatched: 5. CDR3 amino acids: CASRVGTSGGYEQYF. In DNA form, the CDR3 reads TGTGCCAGCAGAGTCGGGACTAGCGGGGGATACGAGCAGTACTTC.

This clonotype turned up a few times. The rearrangement links TRBV5-1 to TRBJ2-5; 11 bases line up with TRBD2. V gave up 2 bases and J gave up 3 bases; unmatched junction bases: 9. CDR1 is SGHRS and CDR2 is YFSETQ in the germline V gene. The CDR3 sequence is 17 residues long. DNA of the CDR3: TGCGCCAGCAGCTTTCTACCGGGACTAGCGGAGAAAGAGACCCAGTACTTC. Its translation: CASSFLPGLAEKETQYF.

Only a few counts were recorded for this clonotype. CDR3 in amino acids: CASRAPGTAASQFF. In DNA form, the CDR3 reads TGTGCCAGCAGGGCCCCAGGGACGGCTGCTTCTCAGTTCTTC. The chain joins TRBV5-5 to TRBJ2-1, with D possibly being TRBD1 or TRBD2 (5 bases each). The CDR3 length is 14 residues. V was trimmed by 5 bases and J by 13 bases, leaving 22 bases between them. From germline, CDR1 is SGHKS and CDR2 YYEKEE (reference sequence).

CDR3 nucleotide sequence: TGCAGCGTGCGGACAGGGGTGAACACTGAAGCTTTCTTT. Protein: CSVRTGVNTEAFF. The chain links TRBV29-1 to TRBJ1-1; 9 bases align to TRBD1. CDR1 and CDR2 (germline): SQVTM, ANQGSEA. V shed 6 bases, J shed 0 bases, and the junction held 2 bases outside the gene matches. The CDR3 loop spans 13 amino acids.

A few counts support this clonotype. V gene TRBV6-1 combines with J gene TRBJ2-3; TRBD2 agrees at 7 bases. The CDR3 runs to 14 residues. The V segment lost 7 bases and the J segment 4 bases; nucleotides outside the gene matches: 8. Per germline, CDR1 MNHNS and CDR2 SASEGT. CDR3 sequence: CASIPGGTSDTQYF. The CDR3 DNA follows: TGTGCCAGCATCCCCGGGGGGACCTCAGATACGCAGTATTTT.

This clonotype was seen only a few times. The chain uses TRBV12-3 or TRBV12-4 and TRBJ2-7, with 8 bases fitting TRBD2. The V and J ends lost 5 bases and 1 base, in that order; junction bases with no gene match: 7. This CDR3 comprises 15 residues. The CDR3: CASSRTSLESYEQYF. In DNA, the CDR3 is TGTGCCAGCAGTCGGACTAGCCTCGAGTCCTACGAGCAGTACTTC.

A few counts support this clonotype. The J gene is TRBJ1-6, the V gene TRBV28, with D perhaps matching TRBD1 (6 bases). This CDR3 has 15 amino acids. Germline V lookup: CDR1 MDHEN, CDR2 SYDVKM. V dropped 5 bases and J dropped 8 bases, with 16 bases sitting between them. CDR3 sequence reads: CASSPETGPHSPLHF. DNA of the CDR3: TGTGCCAGCAGTCCCGAGACAGGACCTCATTCACCCCTCCACTTT.

This clonotype was observed a handful of times. This chain links TRBV20-1 with TRBJ2-4; D unclear. The CDR3 runs to 12 residues. From germline, CDR1 is DFQATT and CDR2 SNEGSKA (reference sequence). V lost 6 bases, J lost 4 bases, and 10 bases lay in between. The CDR3 loop is CSAPGQKNIQYF. The CDR3 region has the DNA TGCAGTGCCCCTGGCCAAAAAAACATTCAGTACTTC.

V usage is TRBV5-1 and J usage is TRBJ2-7, with D perhaps matching TRBD1 or TRBD2 (5 bases each). Germline V gene data show CDR1 as SGHRS and CDR2 as YFSETQ. V was clipped by 0 bases and J by 4 bases, with 14 bases between them. This CDR3 spans 15 amino acids. The DNA of the CDR3 is TGCGCCAGCAGCTTGGAGATGGGGGAGACGTACGAGCAGTACTTC. As protein: CASSLEMGETYEQYF.